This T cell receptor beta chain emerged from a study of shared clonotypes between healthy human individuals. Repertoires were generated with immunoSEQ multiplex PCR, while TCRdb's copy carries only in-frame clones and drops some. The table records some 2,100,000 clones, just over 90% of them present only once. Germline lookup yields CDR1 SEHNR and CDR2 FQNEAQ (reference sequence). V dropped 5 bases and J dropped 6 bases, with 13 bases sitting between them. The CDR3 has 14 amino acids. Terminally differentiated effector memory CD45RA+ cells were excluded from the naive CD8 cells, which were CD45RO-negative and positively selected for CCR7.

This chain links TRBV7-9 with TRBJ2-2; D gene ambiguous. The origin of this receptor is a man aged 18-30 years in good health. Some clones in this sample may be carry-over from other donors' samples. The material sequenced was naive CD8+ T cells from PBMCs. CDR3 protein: CASSPRAYSGELFF. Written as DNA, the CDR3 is TGTGCCAGCAGCCCCCGGGCCTATTCCGGGGAGCTGTTTTTT.